The present T cell receptor (beta chain) was sequenced within a study of human T cells and chemical hapten exposure. This sample's time point: pre-sensitization, week 0. Regarding treatment: therapeutic diphenylcyclopropenone sensitization with weekly scalp DPC. It was unfractionated whole blood from which total RNA was extracted. From the RACE reads, TCRdb called clonotypes with MiXCR, one entry per CDR3 protein. The sample has under 300,000 distinct CDR3 sequences; about 9% are singletons. The sample was whole blood, taken in connection with sensitization to the hapten diphenylcyclopropenone (DPC). The TCR originated in a woman between 35 and 50 years old with alopecia areata. Some clones in this sample may be carry-over from other donors' samples.

The CDR3 protein is CASSQGGGGRTEAFF. The CDR3 nucleotides are TGCGCCAGCAGCCAAGGGGGAGGGGGTCGGACTGAAGCTTTCTTT. This sequence joins TRBV4-3 and TRBJ1-1, with D possibly TRBD1 on 6 matching bases. Trimming removed 1 base at V and 5 bases at J, with 14 bases between. The CDR3 length is 15 residues. Germline loops: CDR1 LGHNA, CDR2 YSLEER.